This T cell receptor (beta chain) was identified in a study of T cells in Graves' hyperthyroidism and ophthalmopathy. Amplified TCR beta CDR3 regions derived from RNA transcripts. The TCR CDR3 was amplified in a first-round RT-PCR using the HTBI primer set. TCRdb reanalysed the multiplex PCR reads using MiXCR and keeps one entry per CDR3 protein. The table includes 550,000 to 800,000 distinct CDR3 sequences, roughly 17% detected once. Overall study findings and caveats: Among thyroid clonotypes expanded above 0.001, most also appeared in blood.

This clonotype was counted ten times or more. The antigen remains unidentified. Per germline, CDR1 SGDLS and CDR2 YYNGEE. V shed 4 bases, J shed 4 bases, and the junction held 4 bases outside the gene matches. The CDR3 consists of 13 residues. The rearrangement uses TRBV9 and TRBJ2-7; 8 nucleotides agree with TRBD2. This TCR was recovered from a man aged 18-30 years with Graves' hyperthyroidism. The sample taken for sequencing was blood. The CDR3 spells CASSTRGGYEQYF. As DNA, the CDR3 is TGTGCCAGCAGCACCCGGGGGGGGTACGAGCAGTACTTC.